One T cell receptor (beta chain) is described in this entry. The record originates from a study of blood T cell repertoires in COVID-19. The V end lost 4 bases, the J end lost 0 bases, and 12 bases lay between the germline ends. Germline CDR1 is MNHEY and CDR2 is SVGAGI. This CDR3 is 15 amino acids long. The protocol was immunoSEQ multiplex PCR, while the TCRdb copy is restricted to in-frame clones and leaves out a portion. The table shows almost 350,000 clones, with about nine tenths occurring only once. Those enrolled, adults aged roughly 18 to 100 years, came from about two dozen US areas. Cohorts were based on clinical histories the participants reported. All exposed participants met a person with COVID-19 within 2 weeks before entering the study.

The TCR was taken from a woman aged 30 to 39 who had been exposed to COVID-19. Source material: PBMCs or T cells enriched from blood (not recorded which). This rearrangement joins TRBV6-5 to TRBJ1-1; maybe TRBD1 (6 bases). CDR3 in amino acids: CASSFRDTLNTEAFF. The DNA for the CDR3 is TGTGCCAGCAGTTTTCGGGACACCTTGAACACTGAAGCTTTCTTT.